Listed here are 22 T cell receptor beta chains from one sample, sequenced in a study of T cell responses to AZD1222 COVID-19 vaccine. Libraries were prepared by immunoSEQ multiplex PCR; TCRdb keeps only in-frame clonotypes and omits some of them. The table has roughly 100,000 clones, more than 75% seen once; the top ten hold around 5%. The sample consisted of peripheral blood, taken on day 0 of AZD1222 vaccination. These receptors were collected from an adult in good health.

The chain carries TRBV12-3 or TRBV12-4 and TRBJ2-3; D gene uncertain. The CDR3 covers 13 residues. Trimming stripped 5 bases from V and 4 bases from J, with 10 bases between. In DNA, the CDR3 is TGTGCCAGCAGTCCCGCCTGGGCAGATACGCAGTATTTT. Its protein product is CASSPAWADTQYF.

The V call is TRBV7-9, the J call TRBJ2-7; D uncertain. CDR3 length equals 15 residues. V lost 5 bases and J 2 bases, leaving 16 bases between the germline ends. Germline loops: CDR1 SEHNR, CDR2 FQNEAQ (reference sequence). For the CDR3, the DNA is TGTGCCAGCAGCCCCCCGAGCAGATCAACCTACGAGCAGTACTTC. This sequence encodes CASSPPSRSTYEQYF.

Only one count was recorded for this clone. The chain combines TRBV5-1 with TRBJ2-1; the match to TRBD2 covers 7 bases. Germline lookup yields CDR1 SGHRS and CDR2 YFSETQ. This CDR3 is 15 amino acids long. V shed 0 bases, J shed 4 bases, and the junction held 4 bases outside the gene matches. CDR3 region: CASSLVAGVYNEQFF. DNA of the CDR3: TGCGCCAGCAGCTTGGTTGCGGGGGTTTACAATGAGCAGTTCTTC.

The chain has TRBV6-6 and TRBJ1-5; D ambiguous. The germline V gene has CDR1 MNHNY and CDR2 SVGAGI (reference sequence). This CDR3 contains 15 residues. V was pared by 0 bases and J by 5 bases, with 11 bases between. CDR3 nucleotide sequence: TGTGCCAGCAGTTACTCGGACTGGGCGGATCAGCCCCAGCATTTT. This translates into CASSYSDWADQPQHF.

The rearrangement uses TRBV6-2 or TRBV6-3 and TRBJ2-7; 12 positions agree with TRBD2. CDR3 length equals 15 residues. Trimming cost V 5 bases and J 6 bases; bases outside gene matches: 8. Germline CDR1 and CDR2: MNHEY and SVGEGT. The CDR3 DNA reads as TGTGCCAGCAGTCGACCTAGCGGGGGGGTCGGCGAGCAGTACTTC. Its protein product is CASSRPSGGVGEQYF.

The chain couples TRBV19 to TRBJ2-1; D remains unclear. V was cut by 4 bases and J by 6 bases, with 16 bases left in between. Per germline, CDR1 LNHDA and CDR2 SQIVND (reference sequence). CDR3 size: 15 residues. CDR3 coding DNA: TGTGCCAGTAGTACCCGGCCCCCCGAAAGCAATGAGCAGTTCTTC. Its protein is CASSTRPPESNEQFF.

The chain's CDR3 is CASSLDPAGGNYGYTF. The DNA for the CDR3 is TGTGCCAGCAGCTTGGATCCTGCAGGGGGTAACTATGGCTACACCTTC. The genes are TRBV5-4 and TRBJ1-2; 7 positions agree with TRBD1. CDR3 length: 16 amino acids. V lost 0 bases to trimming and J lost 1 base; unmatched junction nucleotides: 6. Looked up from germline, CDR1 is SGHNT and CDR2 is YYREEE (reference sequence).

The chain links TRBV7-3 to TRBJ2-7, with D perhaps matching TRBD1 (5 bases). The length of the CDR3 is 15 residues. Trimming cost V 0 bases and J 4 bases, with 13 bases left between them. Looked up from germline, CDR1 is SGHTA and CDR2 is FQGTGA. The CDR3 reads CASSLTGPQAYEQYF. For the CDR3, the DNA is TGTGCCAGCAGCTTAACCGGCCCACAGGCTTACGAGCAGTACTTC. Using reference TRBV7-3 and TRBJ2-7 for the parts outside the CDR3, the full variable domain is GAGVSQTPSNKVTEKGKYVELRCDPISGHTALYWYRQSLGQGPEFLIYFQGTGAADDSGLPNDRFFAVRPEGSVSTLKIQRTERGDSAVYLCASSLTGPQAYEQYFGPGTRLTVT.

This clone is a singleton in its sample. V gene TRBV13 combines with J gene TRBJ2-3; D ambiguous. Trimming stripped 0 bases from V and 4 bases from J, with 8 bases between. Germline V gives CDR1 PRHDT, CDR2 FYEKMQ (reference sequence). This CDR3 is built from 14 residues. CDR3 bases: TGTGCCAGCAGCTTAGGGTCTTTGCCAGATACGCAGTATTTT. As protein: CASSLGSLPDTQYF.

This clone has only one observation. J is TRBJ1-2 and V is TRBV27; 7 bases line up with TRBD1. V shed 5 bases and J 0 bases; nucleotides not matched to a gene: 6. CDR1 and CDR2 (germline): MNHEY, SMNVEV (reference sequence). The CDR3 is 15 residues long. The CDR3 DNA reads TGTGCCAGCAGTCCCGGACAGGCGGCTAACTATGGCTACACCTTC. Translation gives CASSPGQAANYGYTF.

The chain uses TRBV6-2 or TRBV6-3 and TRBJ2-1; no firm D call. This CDR3 is built from 14 residues. V lost 3 bases to trimming and J lost 2 bases, with 8 bases between them. Germline CDR1 reads MNHEY; CDR2 reads SVGEGT. The CDR3 DNA is TGTGCCAGCAGTTATGTGCCAACCTACAATGAGCAGTTCTTC. This codes for CASSYVPTYNEQFF.

The chain's CDR3 is CASSLEVGYGTEAFF. The CDR3 DNA reads as TGTGCCAGCAGCTTAGAGGTAGGGTACGGGACTGAAGCTTTCTTT. This chain connects TRBV7-2 to TRBJ1-1; no clear D. CDR3 length: 15 residues. Trimming took off 1 base at V and 5 bases at J, with 14 bases between the two ends. Germline lookup yields CDR1 SGHTA and CDR2 FQGNSA. The full variable domain, with the rest looked up from reference TRBV7-2 and TRBJ1-1, is GAGVSQSPSNKVTEKGKDVELRCDPISGHTALYWYRQSLGQGLEFLIYFQGNSAPDKSGLPSDRFSAERTGGSVSTLTIQRTQQEDSAVYLCASSLEVGYGTEAFFGQGTRLTVV.

This clone occurred once. The chain uses TRBV3-1 (or the pseudogene TRBV3-2) and TRBJ2-5; D not certain. V lost 1 base to trimming and J lost 4 bases, with 10 bases between them. The CDR3 runs to 14 residues. Germline CDR1 and CDR2: LGHDT and YNNKEL (reference sequence). Written as DNA, the CDR3 is TGTGCCAGCAGCCAAGTGGCGCGGTTAGAGACCCAGTACTTC. It yields the protein CASSQVARLETQYF.

The CDR3 loop is CASSLAGQGQAFF. The CDR3 nucleotides read TGTGCCAGCAGCTTAGCGGGGCAGGGACAGGCTTTCTTT. The chain uses TRBV7-2 and TRBJ1-1; 7 bases are a match to TRBD1. The V gene end was trimmed by 0 bases and the J gene end by 11 bases; junction bases not matched to a gene: 6. The germline CDR1 and CDR2 sequences are SGHTA and FQGNSA. The CDR3 contains 13 residues.

The chain combines TRBV3-1 (or the pseudogene TRBV3-2) with TRBJ2-3; 7 positions agree with TRBD2. V lost 5 bases to trimming and J lost 9 bases; unmatched junction nucleotides: 14. The CDR3 extends over 15 amino acids. In germline, CDR1 is LGHDT, CDR2 YNNKEL (reference sequence). CDR3 DNA: TGTGCCAGCAGCGACCCGGGACTATCTCGAAAGACGCAGTATTTT. Protein sequence: CASSDPGLSRKTQYF.

CDR3 loop: CASSLGTGVYQPQHF. For the CDR3, the DNA is TGTGCCAGTAGTCTGGGGACAGGGGTTTATCAGCCCCAGCATTTT. The chain carries TRBV19 and TRBJ1-5, with TRBD1 matching over 10 bases. J lost 5 bases, V lost 5 bases, and 6 bases had no gene match. This CDR3 comprises 15 residues. Germline V gives CDR1 LNHDA, CDR2 SQIVND (reference sequence).

The rearrangement links TRBV6-6 to TRBJ2-7, with 10 nucleotides matching TRBD1. The CDR3 runs to 16 residues. V dropped 2 bases and J dropped 4; count of bases not matched to a gene: 8. CDR1 is MNHNY, CDR2 SVGAGI, per germline (reference sequence). The CDR3 is CASSYRTGTGAYEQYF. CDR3 sequence (DNA): TGTGCCAGCAGTTACCGGACCGGGACAGGGGCGTACGAGCAGTACTTC.

The CDR3 DNA reads TGTGCCAGCAGCAGACGGACAGGGGACAATGAGCAGTTCTTC. Its translation: CASSRRTGDNEQFF. The chain combines TRBV6-5 with TRBJ2-1; 9 positions agree with TRBD1. This CDR3 has 14 amino acids. J gave up 5 bases and V 6 bases, and 5 bases lay outside the gene matches. The V gene's germline CDR1 is MNHEY and CDR2 SVGAGI.

The CDR3 nucleotides are TGCAGTGCTCCCGGGCCCATAGCTTTCTTT. Protein sequence: CSAPGPIAFF. V and J are TRBV20-1 and TRBJ1-1; D not certain. The CDR3 spans 10 residues. CDR1 is DFQATT, CDR2 SNEGSKA, per germline (reference sequence). The ends were cut back, 5 bases at V and 10 bases at J, with 11 bases in the middle.

The gene calls are TRBV30 and TRBJ2-5, with a tentative D call TRBD1 (5 bases). The CDR3 extends over 15 amino acids. V dropped 0 bases and J dropped 1 base, with 12 bases sitting between them. Germline CDR1 GTSNPN, CDR2 SVGIG (reference sequence). The CDR3 loop reads CAWSVSGLIQETQYF. The CDR3 nucleotides are TGTGCCTGGAGTGTATCAGGGCTTATCCAAGAGACCCAGTACTTC.

The CDR3 sequence: CASSYGQTYEQYF. In DNA, the CDR3 is TGTGCCAGCAGTTACGGCCAAACCTACGAGCAGTACTTC. This chain links TRBV6-2 or TRBV6-3 with TRBJ2-7; D gene ambiguous. V lost 2 bases to trimming and J lost 2 bases, with 7 bases between them. CDR1 and CDR2 from the germline V gene are MNHEY and SVGEGT. CDR3 length: 13 residues.

The CDR3 coding sequence is TGTGCCAGCAGCACCCGACAGGGTGGCACTGAAGCTTTCTTT. This translates into CASSTRQGGTEAFF. The V call is TRBV11-2, the J call TRBJ1-1, with 7 bases lining up with TRBD1. The germline V gene encodes CDR1 SGHAT and CDR2 FQNNGV. The CDR3 extends over 14 amino acids. J lost 4 bases, V lost 5 bases, and 7 bases had no gene match.